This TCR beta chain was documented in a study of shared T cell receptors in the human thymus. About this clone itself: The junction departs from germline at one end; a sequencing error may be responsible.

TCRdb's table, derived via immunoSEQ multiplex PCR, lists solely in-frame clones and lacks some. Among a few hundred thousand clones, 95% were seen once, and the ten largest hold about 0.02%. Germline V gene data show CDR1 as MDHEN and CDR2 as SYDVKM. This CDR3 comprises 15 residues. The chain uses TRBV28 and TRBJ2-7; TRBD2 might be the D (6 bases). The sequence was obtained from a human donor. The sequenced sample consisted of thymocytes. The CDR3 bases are TGTGCCAGCAGTTTCCCCGGGACTCCCTCCGACGAGCAGTACTTC. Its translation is CASSFPGTPSDEQYF.